This TCR beta chain appears in the sequencing data of a study of blood T cells in healthy people across ages. Study conclusions and caveats: When set beside aged donors, long-lived donors presented more naive CD4+ cells and higher diversity. A roughly linear fall in TCR beta diversity per million T cells was seen with increasing age. Those diversity estimates obtained from one million T cells were thought to be underestimates.

The ends were cut back, 2 bases at V and 0 bases at J, with 13 bases in the middle. The CDR3 is made up of 16 amino acids. Germline CDR1 MDHEN, CDR2 SYDVKM. Notes on this clonotype: Its matching antigen is unknown.

Then a second PCR, running about 7 to 11 cycles, was carried out with a sample-barcoded 5' primer and a J-beta primer mix. TCRdb independently ran MiXCR on the 5' RACE reads; one entry per CDR3 protein. The table lists hundreds of thousands of distinct CDR3 sequences, approximately 53% of them singletons. Sequencing was carried out using blood. This chain uses TRBV28 with TRBJ1-2; possibly TRBD1 for D (5 bases). The TCR comes from a middle-aged man in good health. CDR3 in DNA: TGTGCCAGCAGTTTAGAACGCGACAGAGCTAACTATGGCTACACCTTC. Amino acids: CASSLERDRANYGYTF.